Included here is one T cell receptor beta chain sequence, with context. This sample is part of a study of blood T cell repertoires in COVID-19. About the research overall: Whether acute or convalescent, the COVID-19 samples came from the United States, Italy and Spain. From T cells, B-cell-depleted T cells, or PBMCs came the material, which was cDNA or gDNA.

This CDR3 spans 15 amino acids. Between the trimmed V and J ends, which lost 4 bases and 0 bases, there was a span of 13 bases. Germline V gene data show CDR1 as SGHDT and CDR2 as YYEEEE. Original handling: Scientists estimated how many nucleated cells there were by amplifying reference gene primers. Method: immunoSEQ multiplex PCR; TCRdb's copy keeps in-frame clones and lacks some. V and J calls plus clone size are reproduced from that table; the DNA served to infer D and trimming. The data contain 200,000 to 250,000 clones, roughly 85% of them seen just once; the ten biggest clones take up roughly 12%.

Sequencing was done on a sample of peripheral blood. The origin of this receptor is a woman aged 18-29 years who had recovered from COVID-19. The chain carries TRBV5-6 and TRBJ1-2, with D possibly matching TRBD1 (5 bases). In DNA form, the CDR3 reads TGTGCCAGCAGCGACGGGACTCCAGCTAACTATGGCTACACCTTC. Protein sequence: CASSDGTPANYGYTF.